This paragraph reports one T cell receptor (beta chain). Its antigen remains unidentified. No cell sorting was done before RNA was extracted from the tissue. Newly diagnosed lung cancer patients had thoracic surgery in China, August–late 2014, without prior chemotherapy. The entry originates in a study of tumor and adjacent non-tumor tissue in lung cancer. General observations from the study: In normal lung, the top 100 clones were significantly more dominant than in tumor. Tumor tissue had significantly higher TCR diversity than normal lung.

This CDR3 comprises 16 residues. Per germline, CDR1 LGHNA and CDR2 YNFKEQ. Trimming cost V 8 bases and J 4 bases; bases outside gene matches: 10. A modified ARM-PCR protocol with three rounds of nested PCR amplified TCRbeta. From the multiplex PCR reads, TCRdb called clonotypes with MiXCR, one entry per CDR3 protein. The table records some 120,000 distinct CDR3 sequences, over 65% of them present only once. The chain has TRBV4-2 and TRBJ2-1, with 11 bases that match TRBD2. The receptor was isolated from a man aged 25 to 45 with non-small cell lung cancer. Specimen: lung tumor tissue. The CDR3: CASGQLAGGRYNEQFF. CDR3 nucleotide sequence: TGTGCCAGCGGTCAATTAGCGGGGGGGCGATACAATGAGCAGTTCTTC.